What follows describes a single T cell receptor (beta chain). These data come from a study of cytomegalovirus exposure and HLA in healthy donors. Profiling relied on immunoSEQ multiplex PCR, and the TCRdb table lists in-frame clones only, not all of them. The data show about 140,000 clones, approximately 87% seen once. After removal of 5 bases from V and 0 bases from J, the junction contained 6 bases not matched to a gene. This CDR3 is built from 15 residues. The V gene's germline CDR1 is MNHNY and CDR2 SVGAGI (reference sequence). The rearrangement uses TRBV6-6 and TRBJ1-1; 7 nucleotides match TRBD1. The sample taken for sequencing was PBMCs. This clonotype was obtained from a man between 18 and 29 years old in good health and CMV-seronegative. The CDR3 region is CASSPWDSLNTEAFF. For the CDR3, the DNA is TGTGCCAGCAGTCCCTGGGACAGCTTGAACACTGAAGCTTTCTTT.